This T cell receptor (beta chain) was captured by sequencing in a study of CD8+ T cells in alopecia areata. On the study more broadly: Treated individuals took tofacitinib by mouth, 5 to 10 mg twice daily. Study-wide results and limits: Scalp clonality and expanded CD8+ clones among the top 100 fell significantly with tofacitinib.

The sample's treatment: oral pan-JAK inhibitor, 5-10 mg twice daily. RNA extraction and reverse transcription yielded cDNA as sequencing template. Data came from immunoSEQ multiplex PCR; TCRdb stores just in-frame clones and leaves some out. Among approximately 180,000 clones listed, about 55% were seen once. The germline V gene encodes CDR1 KGHSH and CDR2 LQKENI. The CDR3 loop spans 15 amino acids. The V and J ends lost 3 bases and 1 base respectively, with 12 bases between them. This clone has only a few counts. What it binds is unknown. The sequencing here drew on CD8+ T cells sorted from blood, taken at week 24, from a patient treated with tofacitinib. The sequence derives from a human donor with alopecia areata. The chain links TRBV18 to TRBJ1-1, with D possibly matching TRBD1 (5 bases). CDR3 in amino acids: CASSPTDKANTEAFF. For the CDR3, the DNA is TGTGCCAGCTCACCGACGGACAAAGCGAACACTGAAGCTTTCTTT.